This TCR beta chain was sequenced in a study of blood T cell repertoires in COVID-19. Study as a whole: The samples span acute and convalescent COVID-19 from the United States, Italy and Spain. PBMCs, B-cell-depleted T cells, or T cells provided the cDNA or gDNA that made up the material.

In assigning cohorts, the study relied on participant-reported clinical history. Methods used by the authors: How many nucleated cells were present was estimated from reference gene primer amplification. Produced via immunoSEQ multiplex PCR; TCRdb's table is partial and in-frame only. D and trimming were read from the DNA, whereas the V and J calls and clone size are those reported in that table. The table lists a few hundred thousand clones, over 75% of them singletons. The TCR comes from a woman aged 25 to 39 who had recovered from COVID-19. The specimen sequenced was PBMCs or T cells enriched from blood (not recorded which).

The CDR3 spells CASSPTTSPRYEQYF. DNA for the CDR3: TGTGCCAGCAGCCCTACGACTAGTCCCCGCTACGAGCAGTACTTC. The V call is TRBV28, the J call TRBJ2-7, with D possibly TRBD2 on 6 matching bases. The CDR3 has 15 amino acids. Germline values: CDR1 MDHEN, CDR2 SYDVKM. With 6 bases removed from V and 3 bases from J, the gap between germline ends came to 18 bases.